This T cell receptor (beta chain) was profiled in a study of cytomegalovirus exposure and HLA in healthy donors. Study-wide findings and caveats: Most TCR sequences were uncommon, yet certain public TCRs appeared in many donors. Likely technical artifact: a cluster of highly shared sequence variants. As immune exposure information, only CMV serostatus was available.

Note on this clone: Its matching antigen is unknown.

The CDR3 extends over 11 amino acids. V lost 2 bases to trimming and J lost 7 bases, with 5 bases between them. CDR1 and CDR2 (germline): MNHEY, SVGAGI. The PCR ran on 60 Vbeta and 13 Jbeta primers. Clones were read by immunoSEQ multiplex PCR, and TCRdb kept only the in-frame ones, dropping some. The sample includes some 150,000 clones. Those who donated were healthy bone marrow donors. Material: PBMCs. This clonotype was sampled from a man aged 35 to 55 in good health and CMV-seronegative. The V gene is TRBV6-5, the J gene TRBJ1-2; D not certain. CDR3 in amino acids: CASSYAGGYTF. CDR3 nucleotide sequence: TGTGCCAGCAGTTACGCCGGTGGCTACACCTTC.